This T cell receptor (beta chain) was profiled in a study of blood T cell repertoires in COVID-19 (dated by TCRdb to about 2020). For the wider study: Samples covering the acute and convalescent phases of COVID-19 were provided by collaborators in the United States, Italy and Spain. The repertoires were made available in a free public database intended to serve as a resource for research on the immune response to SARS-CoV-2. Deeply sampled blood TCRbeta repertoires from subjects exposed to, actively infected with, or recovered from COVID-19 were included in the dataset. The material from the prospective study consisted of cDNA or gDNA derived from T cells, B-cell-depleted T cells, or PBMCs. Samples were obtained from the ongoing ImmuneRACE study (first 160 participants) and from approximately 1,200 subjects provided by 6 global collaborators. Where available, HLA class I and class II types were taken from metadata supplied by the sample provider and were not determined by assay-based typing. A de-identified subject ID, COVID-19 status, age in years and sex were almost always included in the sample metadata.

Each collaborating institution followed its own protocols to collect whole blood in K2EDTA tubes. Collaborator samples were shipped for TCRbeta analysis as frozen whole blood, isolated PBMCs, or DNA extracted from either sample type. The CDR3 starts with the cysteine, ends with the phenylalanine, and has 16 residues. CDR3 DNA is the only sequence kept; it has 48 bases, read in frame from the first base. From V the trimming removes 1 base and from J it removes 2 bases, while the gene matches leave 5 bases of the junction unaccounted for. The germline V gene (reference sequence) provides CDR1 LNHNV and CDR2 YYDKDF. Remarks on this clone: Its recognized antigen is unknown. It has no much larger one-base neighbor in the sample; base qualities were not kept.

Findings and caveats that apply to the study as a whole: The quantity of clinical and demographic metadata differed by source and by participant and was supplied without curation.

TCRbeta CDR3 regions were amplified from genomic DNA using the immunoSEQ Assay, a bias-controlled multiplex PCR. In the authors' own workflow: The number of nucleated cells in each sample was estimated by amplification of reference gene primers within the assay. To quantify the absolute abundance of each unique TCRbeta CDR3 rearrangement, sequence reads were collapsed and filtered. For each sample, productive Simpson clonality was calculated by taking the square root of Simpson's diversity index across productive rearrangements. TCRdb carries this immuneACCESS record with in-frame sequences only. Its versions omit some clonotypes, under half of them owing to an unresolved V gene in the studies checked, with the rest unexplained. V, J and clone size reflect that table, while D and trimming were determined from the DNA. Across this sample there are 80,000 to 100,000 clones, with 81% seen only once. The ten largest clones take up nearly 4.5% of the sample.

The V and J segments used are TRBV15 and TRBJ2-1; TRBD2 fits 7 bases in the junction. This TCR derives from a man aged 55 to 70 with acute or convalescent COVID-19. The specimen was peripheral blood. In nucleotide form, the sequence is TGTGCCACCAGCAGAGGGCCGGGGGGTACCTACAATGAGCAGTTCTTC. Its product reads: CATSRGPGGTYNEQFF.